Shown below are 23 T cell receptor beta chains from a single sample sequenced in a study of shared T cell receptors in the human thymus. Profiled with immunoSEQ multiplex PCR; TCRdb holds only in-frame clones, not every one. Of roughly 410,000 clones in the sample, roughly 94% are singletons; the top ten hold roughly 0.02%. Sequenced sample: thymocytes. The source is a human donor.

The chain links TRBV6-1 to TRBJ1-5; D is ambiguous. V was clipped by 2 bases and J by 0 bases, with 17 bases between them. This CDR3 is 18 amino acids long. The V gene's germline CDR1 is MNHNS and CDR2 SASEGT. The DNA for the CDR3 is TGTGCCAGCAGTGAATCGGGCAAGCGTTCTTATAGCAATCAGCCCCAGCATTTT. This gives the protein CASSESGKRSYSNQPQHF.

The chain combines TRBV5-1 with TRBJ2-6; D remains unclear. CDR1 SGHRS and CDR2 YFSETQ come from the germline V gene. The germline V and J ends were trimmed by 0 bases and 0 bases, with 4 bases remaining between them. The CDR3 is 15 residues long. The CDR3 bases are TGCGCCAGCAGCTTGGGAGACTCTGGGGCCAACGTCCTGACTTTC. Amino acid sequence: CASSLGDSGANVLTF.

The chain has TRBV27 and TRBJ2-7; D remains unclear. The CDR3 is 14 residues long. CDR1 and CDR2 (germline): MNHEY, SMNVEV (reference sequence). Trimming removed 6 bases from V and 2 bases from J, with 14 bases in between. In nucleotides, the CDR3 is TGTGCCAGCAGCCCAAACGGTCCCCCCTACGAGCAGTACTTC. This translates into CASSPNGPPYEQYF.

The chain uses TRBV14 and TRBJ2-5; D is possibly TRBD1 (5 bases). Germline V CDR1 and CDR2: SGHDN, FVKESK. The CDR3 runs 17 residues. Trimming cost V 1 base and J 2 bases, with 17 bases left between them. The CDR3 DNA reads TGTGCCAGCAGCCAAGCTCGCGGACAAAGCTTTCAAGAGACCCAGTACTTC. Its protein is CASSQARGQSFQETQYF.

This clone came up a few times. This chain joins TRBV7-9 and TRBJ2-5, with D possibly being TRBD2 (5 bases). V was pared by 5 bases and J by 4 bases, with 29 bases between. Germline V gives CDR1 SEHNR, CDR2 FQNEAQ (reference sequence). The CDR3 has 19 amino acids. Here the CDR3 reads CASSQFSSSKRIRAETQYF. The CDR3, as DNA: TGTGCCAGCAGCCAATTCTCCTCATCGAAGCGGATACGTGCAGAGACCCAGTACTTC.

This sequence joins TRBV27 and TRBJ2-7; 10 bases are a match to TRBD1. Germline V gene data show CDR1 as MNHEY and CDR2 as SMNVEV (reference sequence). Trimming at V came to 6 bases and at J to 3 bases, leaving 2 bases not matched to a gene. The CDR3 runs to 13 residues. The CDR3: CASRTGGGYEQYF. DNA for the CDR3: TGTGCCAGCAGGACAGGGGGCGGCTACGAGCAGTACTTC.

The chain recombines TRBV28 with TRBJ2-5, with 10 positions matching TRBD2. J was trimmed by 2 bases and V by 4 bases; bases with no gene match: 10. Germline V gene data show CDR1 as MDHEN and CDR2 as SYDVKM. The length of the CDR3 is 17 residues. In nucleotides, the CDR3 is TGTGCCAGCAGTTCACGGGGGTGGACTAGCGGACAAGAGACCCAGTACTTC. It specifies CASSSRGWTSGQETQYF. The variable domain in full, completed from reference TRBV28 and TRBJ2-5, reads DVKVTQSSRYLVKRTGEKVFLECVQDMDHENMFWYRQDPGLGLRLIYFSYDVKMKEKGDIPEGYSVSREKKERFSLILESASTNQTSMYLCASSSRGWTSGQETQYFGPGTRLLVL.

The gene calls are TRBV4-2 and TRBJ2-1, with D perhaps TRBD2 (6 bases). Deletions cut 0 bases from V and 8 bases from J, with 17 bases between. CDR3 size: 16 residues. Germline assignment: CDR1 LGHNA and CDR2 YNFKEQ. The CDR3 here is CASSQERDSWVDEQFF. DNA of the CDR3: TGTGCCAGCAGCCAAGAGCGGGACTCCTGGGTCGATGAGCAGTTCTTC.

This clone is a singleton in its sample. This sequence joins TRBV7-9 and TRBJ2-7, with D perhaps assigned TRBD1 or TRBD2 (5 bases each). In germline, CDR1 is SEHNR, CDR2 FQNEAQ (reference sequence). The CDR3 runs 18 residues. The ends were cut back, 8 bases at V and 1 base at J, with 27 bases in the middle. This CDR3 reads CASSSLKGESLRSYEQYF. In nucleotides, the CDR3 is TGTGCCAGCTCCTCCCTTAAAGGGGAGAGTTTGAGGTCCTACGAGCAGTACTTC.

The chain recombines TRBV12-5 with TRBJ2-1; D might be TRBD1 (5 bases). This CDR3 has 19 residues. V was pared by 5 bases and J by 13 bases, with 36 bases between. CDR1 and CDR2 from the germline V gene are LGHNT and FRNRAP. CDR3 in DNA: TGTGCTAGTGGTGACGCCACTAAACCTCTAAAGGGGTCGGGTCGGAAACAGTTCTTC. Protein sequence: CASGDATKPLKGSGRKQFF.

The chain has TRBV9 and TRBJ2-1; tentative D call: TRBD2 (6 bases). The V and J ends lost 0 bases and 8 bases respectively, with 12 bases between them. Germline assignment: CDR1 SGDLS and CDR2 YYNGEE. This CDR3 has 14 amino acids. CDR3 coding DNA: TGTGCCAGCAGCGTAGCTGGGCGGGATCATGAGCAGTTCTTC. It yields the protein CASSVAGRDHEQFF.

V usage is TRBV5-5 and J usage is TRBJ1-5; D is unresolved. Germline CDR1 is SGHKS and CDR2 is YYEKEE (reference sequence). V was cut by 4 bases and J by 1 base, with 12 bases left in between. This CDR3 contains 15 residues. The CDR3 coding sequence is TGTGCCAGCAGCCCCGATGCTTACAGCAATCAGCCCCAGCATTTT. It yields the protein CASSPDAYSNQPQHF.

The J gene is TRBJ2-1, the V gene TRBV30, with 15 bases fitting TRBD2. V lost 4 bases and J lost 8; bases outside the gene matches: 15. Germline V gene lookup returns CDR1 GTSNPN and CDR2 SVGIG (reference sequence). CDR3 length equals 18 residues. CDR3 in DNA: TGTGCCTGGAATTTCGGATTACCCGGACTAGCGGGAGGGCATGAGCAGTTCTTC. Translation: CAWNFGLPGLAGGHEQFF.

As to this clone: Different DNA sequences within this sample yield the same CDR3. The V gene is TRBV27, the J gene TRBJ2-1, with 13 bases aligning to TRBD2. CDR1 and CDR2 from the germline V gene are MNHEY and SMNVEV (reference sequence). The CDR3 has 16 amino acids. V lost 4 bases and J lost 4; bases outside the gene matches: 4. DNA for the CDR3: TGTGCCAGCAGTTCCCCGGGACTAGCGGGATACAATGAGCAGTTCTTC. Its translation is CASSSPGLAGYNEQFF.

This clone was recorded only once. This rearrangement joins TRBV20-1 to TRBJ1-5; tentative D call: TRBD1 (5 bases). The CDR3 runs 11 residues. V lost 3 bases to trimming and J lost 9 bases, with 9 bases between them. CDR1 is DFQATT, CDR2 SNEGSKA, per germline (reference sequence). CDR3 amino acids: CSARGRGPQHF. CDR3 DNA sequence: TGCAGTGCTAGGGGTAGGGGGCCCCAGCATTTT.

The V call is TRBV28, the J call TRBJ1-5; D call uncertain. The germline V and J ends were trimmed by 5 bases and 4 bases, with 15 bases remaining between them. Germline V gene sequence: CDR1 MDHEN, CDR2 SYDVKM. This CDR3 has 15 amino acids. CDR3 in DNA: TGTGCCAGCAGTCCCGATAAGGTGCTAAATCAGCCCCAGCATTTT. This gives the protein CASSPDKVLNQPQHF.

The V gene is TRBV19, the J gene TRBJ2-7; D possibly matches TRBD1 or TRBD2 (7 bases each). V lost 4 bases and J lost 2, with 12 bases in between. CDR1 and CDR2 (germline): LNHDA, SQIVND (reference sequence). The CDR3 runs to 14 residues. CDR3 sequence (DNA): TGTGCCAGTAGTACGGGGGGACAGCCCTACGAGCAGTACTTC. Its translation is CASSTGGQPYEQYF.

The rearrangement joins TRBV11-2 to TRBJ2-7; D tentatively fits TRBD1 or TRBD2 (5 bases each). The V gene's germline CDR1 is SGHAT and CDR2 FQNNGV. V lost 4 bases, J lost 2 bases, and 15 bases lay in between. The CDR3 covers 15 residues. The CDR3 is CASSSRDPRAYEQYF. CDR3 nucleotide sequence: TGTGCCAGCAGCTCCCGGGACCCCAGGGCCTACGAGCAGTACTTC.

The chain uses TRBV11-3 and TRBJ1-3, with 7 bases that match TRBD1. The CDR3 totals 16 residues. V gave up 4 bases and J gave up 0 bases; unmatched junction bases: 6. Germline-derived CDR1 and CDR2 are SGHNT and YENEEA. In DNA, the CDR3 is TGTGCCAGCAGCTATGGGACAGCAGTCTCTGGAAACACCATATATTTT. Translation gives CASSYGTAVSGNTIYF.

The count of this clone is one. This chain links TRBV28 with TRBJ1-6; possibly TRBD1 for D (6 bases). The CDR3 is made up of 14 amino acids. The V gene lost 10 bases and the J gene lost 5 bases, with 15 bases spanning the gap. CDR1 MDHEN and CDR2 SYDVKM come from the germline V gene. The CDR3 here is CATTGRGNNSPLHF. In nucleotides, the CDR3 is TGTGCCACCACGGGCAGGGGTAATAATTCACCCCTCCACTTT. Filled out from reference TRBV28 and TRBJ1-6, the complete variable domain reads DVKVTQSSRYLVKRTGEKVFLECVQDMDHENMFWYRQDPGLGLRLIYFSYDVKMKEKGDIPEGYSVSREKKERFSLILESASTNQTSMYLCATTGRGNNSPLHFGNGTRLTVT.

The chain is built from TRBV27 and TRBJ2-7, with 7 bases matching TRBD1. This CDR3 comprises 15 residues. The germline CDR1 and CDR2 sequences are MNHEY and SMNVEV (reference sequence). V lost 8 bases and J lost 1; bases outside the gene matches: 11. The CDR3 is CASGPARGRSYEQYF. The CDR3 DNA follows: TGTGCCAGCGGGCCAGCGAGGGGGCGGTCCTACGAGCAGTACTTC.

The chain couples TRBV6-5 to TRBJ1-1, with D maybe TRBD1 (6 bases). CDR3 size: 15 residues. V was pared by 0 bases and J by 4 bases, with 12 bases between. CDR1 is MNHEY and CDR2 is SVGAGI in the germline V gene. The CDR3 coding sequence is TGTGCCAGCAGTTACTCGACCGGGGGCGGCACTGAAGCTTTCTTT. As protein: CASSYSTGGGTEAFF.

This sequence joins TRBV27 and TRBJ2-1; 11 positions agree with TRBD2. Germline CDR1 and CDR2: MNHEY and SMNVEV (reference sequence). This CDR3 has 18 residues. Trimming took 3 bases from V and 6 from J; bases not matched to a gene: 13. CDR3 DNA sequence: TGTGCCAGCAGTTTTACCCCTAAGGCTAGCGGGGGGCGCAATGAGCAGTTCTTC. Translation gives CASSFTPKASGGRNEQFF.